The clone carrying this T cell receptor beta chain turned up a few times. A read error may explain this, as a much larger clone is one base away. A single record per CDR3 protein comes from TCRdb applying MiXCR to the multiplex PCR reads. The repertoire consists of some 150,000 distinct CDR3 sequences, with roughly a third occurring once and the leading ten covering 3% to 4%. Samples came from axillary lymph nodes draining the breast cancer. The germline V gene has CDR1 SQVTM and CDR2 ANQGSEA. This CDR3 comprises 12 residues. This sample was taken from a study of breast tumors, draining lymph nodes, adjacent tissues.

This sequence was found in a female donor with breast cancer. Some clones in this sample may be carry-over from other donors' samples. Material for sequencing was axillary lymph node tissue. The gene calls are TRBV29-1 and TRBJ1-2; tentatively, D is TRBD1 (6 bases). The CDR3 is CSVRGGADGYAF. The DNA of the CDR3 is TGCAGCGTCCGGGGGGGGGCTGACGGCTACGCCTTC. Using reference TRBV29-1 and TRBJ1-2 for the parts outside the CDR3, the full variable domain is SAVISQKPSRDICQRGTSLTIQCQVDSQVTMMFWYRQQPGQSLTLIATANQGSEATYESGFVIDKFPISRPNLTFSTLTVSNMSPEDSSIYLCSVRGGADGYAFGSGTRLTVV.